These 10 T cell receptor beta chains were sequenced from one sample in a study of human thymus T cells. The thymus tissue came from resections taken during corrective heart surgery. Generated by immunoSEQ multiplex PCR, the TCRdb table keeps only in-frame clones and is missing some. The table includes about 78,000 clones, around 96% detected once. Sequenced input: thymus tissue. These TCRs come from a boy under two years old with a congenital heart defect but otherwise immunologically healthy.

V usage is TRBV2 and J usage is TRBJ1-1; TRBD1 aligns across 8 bases. The V and J ends lost 6 bases and 7 bases, in that order; junction bases with no gene match: 4. The V gene's germline CDR1 is SNHLY and CDR2 FYNNEI. The CDR3 is 12 residues long. The CDR3 coding sequence is TGTGCCAGCAGACAGGGGGGGCATGAAGCTTTCTTT. This gives the protein CASRQGGHEAFF.

V and J are TRBV27 and TRBJ2-5; the match to TRBD2 covers 10 bases. This CDR3 spans 16 amino acids. Unmatched junction bases numbered 11, after V lost 5 bases and J lost 5 bases. The germline CDR1 and CDR2 sequences are MNHEY and SMNVEV (reference sequence). The DNA of the CDR3 is TGTGCCAGCAGTCCCGGGGCTAGCGGGGGTGGGGAGACCCAGTACTTC. Residues: CASSPGASGGGETQYF.

This chain uses TRBV5-1 with TRBJ2-7; 8 bases map to TRBD2. Losses at the gene ends were 4 bases for V and 0 bases for J; bases not matched to a gene: 9. CDR3 size: 16 residues. Germline CDR1 is SGHRS and CDR2 is YFSETQ. The CDR3 spells CASSDRIAGNSYEQYF. The DNA of the CDR3 is TGCGCCAGCAGCGACAGAATAGCGGGAAACTCCTACGAGCAGTACTTC.

The chain couples TRBV5-4 to TRBJ2-1; 16 bases agree with TRBD2. This CDR3 is built from 17 residues. Germline V gene sequence: CDR1 SGHNT, CDR2 YYREEE (reference sequence). V shed 4 bases and J 9 bases; nucleotides not matched to a gene: 10. CDR3 DNA sequence: TGTGCCAGCAGCCGGGGACTAGCGGGAGGGCTCGCCGGTGAGCAGTTCTTC. Translated, it gives CASSRGLAGGLAGEQFF.

The chain has TRBV28 and TRBJ1-3; possible D gene TRBD1, 5 bases. Germline V lookup: CDR1 MDHEN, CDR2 SYDVKM. This CDR3 contains 18 residues. Trimming stripped 5 bases from V and 0 bases from J, with 20 bases between. CDR3 nucleotides: TGTGCCAGCAGTCCCACCTGGGCCGGGGACCCCTCTGGAAACACCATATATTTT. As protein: CASSPTWAGDPSGNTIYF.

The chain employs TRBV27 and TRBJ2-1; TRBD1 matches 8 bases. Trimming took 5 bases from V and 5 from J; bases not matched to a gene: 11. This CDR3 has 16 amino acids. From germline, CDR1 is MNHEY and CDR2 SMNVEV (reference sequence). CDR3 in amino acids: CASSAKGTGPDNEQFF. CDR3 DNA sequence: TGTGCCAGCAGTGCAAAAGGGACAGGCCCCGACAATGAGCAGTTCTTC.

The chain employs TRBV21-1 and TRBJ1-4; the D call in the table, TRBD1, was not verified against the DNA. TRBV21-1 is classified as a pseudogene. The CDR3 runs 18 residues. CDR3 amino acids: CASSRRDRGHGANEKLFF. In DNA, the CDR3 is TGTGCCAGCAGCCGCCGGGACAGGGGCCACGGGGCTAATGAAAAACTGTTTTTT.

The CDR3 nucleotides read TGTGCCAGCAGCAAAAGGACAGGGGCAGCGTACGAGCAGTACTTC. Protein sequence: CASSKRTGAAYEQYF. This chain uses TRBV7-9 with TRBJ2-7, with TRBD1 matching over 9 bases. This CDR3 spans 15 amino acids. From germline, CDR1 is SEHNR and CDR2 FQNEAQ (reference sequence). V lost 5 bases and J lost 4; bases outside the gene matches: 9.

The rearrangement links TRBV6-5 to TRBJ1-2, with D maybe TRBD1 (6 bases). Trimming left V 0 bases short and J 3 bases short, with 11 bases between. The CDR3 runs 15 residues. CDR1 and CDR2 from the germline V gene are MNHEY and SVGAGI. This CDR3 reads CASSYSGATDYGYTF. In nucleotides, the CDR3 is TGTGCCAGCAGTTACTCGGGGGCCACTGACTATGGCTACACCTTC.

V usage is TRBV12-5 and J usage is TRBJ1-3; TRBD1 matches 10 bases. The CDR3 is 19 amino acids. Germline trimming cut 7 bases from V and 1 base from J; bases unmatched to any gene: 16. Germline values: CDR1 LGHNT, CDR2 FRNRAP. The CDR3: CASDTTRDRGPLSGNTIYF. The CDR3, as DNA: TGTGCTAGTGATACAACCCGGGACAGGGGACCGCTTTCTGGAAACACCATATATTTT.